The 12 T cell receptor beta chains given below trace back to one sample, sequenced in a study of cytomegalovirus exposure and HLA in healthy donors. The primer mix had 60 Vbeta and 13 Jbeta primers. Data came from immunoSEQ multiplex PCR; TCRdb stores just in-frame clones and leaves some out. The data hold about 98,000 clones, with roughly 70% observed a single time. Sequenced input: PBMCs. These receptors all stem from a male donor in good health and CMV-seronegative.

The chain combines TRBV19 with TRBJ1-1; D might be TRBD1 (5 bases). CDR1 LNHDA and CDR2 SQIVND come from the germline V gene (reference sequence). The CDR3 spans 18 residues. Between the trimmed V and J ends, which lost 0 bases and 8 bases, there was a span of 25 bases. Here the CDR3 DNA reads TGTGCCAGTAGTATAGATACCGCGCCGATTGTGGGCAGGGAAGAAGCTTTCTTT. It encodes CASSIDTAPIVGREEAFF. Supplemented by reference TRBV19 and TRBJ1-1, the full variable domain reads DGGITQSPKYLFRKEGQNVTLSCEQNLNHDAMYWYRQDPGQGLRLIYYSQIVNDFQKGDIAEGYSVSREKKESFPLTVTSAQKNPTAFYLCASSIDTAPIVGREEAFFGQGTRLTVV.

The chain has TRBV19 and TRBJ1-1, with D tentatively TRBD1 (5 bases). V lost 2 bases and J lost 0, with 7 bases in between. CDR1 is LNHDA and CDR2 is SQIVND in the germline V gene (reference sequence). The CDR3 runs 14 residues. The CDR3 DNA reads as TGTGCCAGTAGTATACAGGGTTTGAACACTGAAGCTTTCTTT. It translates to CASSIQGLNTEAFF.

This chain connects TRBV18 to TRBJ2-3; 7 bases align to TRBD2. Per germline, CDR1 KGHSH and CDR2 LQKENI. This CDR3 comprises 17 residues. V lost 1 base, J lost 0 bases, and 7 bases stayed unmatched. CDR3 region: CASSPLVTAGSTDTQYF. CDR3 nucleotides: TGTGCCAGCTCACCACTTGTCACAGCGGGGAGCACAGATACGCAGTATTTT.

This clone was found once. V usage is TRBV19 and J usage is TRBJ2-7; D is unresolved. The CDR3 is 14 residues long. V dropped 3 bases and J dropped 0 bases, with 9 bases sitting between them. In germline, CDR1 is LNHDA, CDR2 SQIVND (reference sequence). The CDR3 loop is CASSISLSSYEQYF. CDR3 in DNA: TGTGCCAGTAGTATCTCCCTGAGCTCCTACGAGCAGTACTTC.

This clone appeared a few times. This sequence joins TRBV5-1 and TRBJ2-3; D possibly corresponds to TRBD2 (5 bases). CDR3 length: 14 amino acids. V lost 3 bases, J lost 0 bases, and 8 bases lay in between. The germline V gene encodes CDR1 SGHRS and CDR2 YFSETQ. The CDR3 coding sequence is TGCGCCAGCAGCTCGAGGACTAGCACAGATACGCAGTATTTT. The encoded protein is CASSSRTSTDTQYF.

CDR3 loop: CASSVGERPYNEQFF. CDR3 nucleotides: TGTGCCAGCAGCGTAGGCGAGCGGCCCTACAATGAGCAGTTCTTC. The gene calls are TRBV9 and TRBJ2-1, with D possibly being TRBD2 (5 bases). V shed 0 bases and J shed 2 bases, with 9 bases lying between them. The CDR3 is 15 amino acids. CDR1 and CDR2 from the germline V gene are SGDLS and YYNGEE. Supplemented by reference TRBV9 and TRBJ2-1, the full variable domain reads DSGVTQTPKHLITATGQRVTLRCSPRSGDLSVYWYQQSLDQGLQFLIQYYNGEERAKGNILERFSAQQFPDLHSELNLSSLELGDSALYFCASSVGERPYNEQFFGPGTRLTVL.

The CDR3 nucleotides are TGTGCCAGCAGCTTAGACAGGGTGAACACTGAAGCTTTCTTT. Protein sequence: CASSLDRVNTEAFF. The chain joins TRBV7-8 to TRBJ1-1, with TRBD1 as a possible D gene (6 bases). With 1 base removed from V and 0 bases from J, the gap between germline ends came to 6 bases. The CDR3 contains 14 residues. Germline lookup yields CDR1 SGHVS and CDR2 FQNEAQ. Full variable domain (rest looked up from reference TRBV7-8 and TRBJ1-1): GAGVSQSPRYKVAKRGQDVALRCDPISGHVSLFWYQQALGQGPEFLTYFQNEAQLDKSGLPSDRFFAERPEGSVSTLKIQRTQQEDSAVYLCASSLDRVNTEAFFGQGTRLTVV.

This clone was seen a single time. CDR3 residues: CAISESGGRQETQYF. CDR3 DNA: TGTGCCATCAGTGAGTCGGGCGGGAGGCAAGAGACCCAGTACTTC. The chain has TRBV10-3 and TRBJ2-5, with 8 bases aligning to TRBD2. Trimming at V came to 0 bases and at J to 2 bases, leaving 2 bases not matched to a gene. Looked up from germline, CDR1 is ENHRY and CDR2 is SYGVKD. The CDR3 has 15 amino acids.

The chain links TRBV18 to TRBJ2-7; TRBD1 matches at 9 bases. The CDR3 loop spans 15 amino acids. The germline V gene has CDR1 KGHSH and CDR2 LQKENI. Unmatched junction bases numbered 4, after V lost 4 bases and J lost 0 bases. The CDR3 here is CASSRGQGGSYEQYF. The CDR3 DNA follows: TGTGCCAGCTCACGGGGACAGGGTGGCTCCTACGAGCAGTACTTC.

The chain joins TRBV30 to TRBJ2-7, with TRBD1 matching over 8 bases. Trimming removed 6 bases from V and 3 bases from J; junction bases left unmatched: 4. Germline V CDR1 and CDR2: GTSNPN, SVGIG (reference sequence). The CDR3 runs to 12 residues. CDR3 DNA: TGTGCCTGCCGGGACAGGCACTACGAGCAGTACTTC. Translating gives CACRDRHYEQYF.

This clone occurred a few times. The CDR3 reads CASSRLADVNNEQFF. The CDR3 coding sequence is TGTGCCAGCAGCCGTCTAGCGGACGTAAACAATGAGCAGTTCTTC. V and J are TRBV7-3 and TRBJ2-1, with 7 bases identical to TRBD2. Germline V gives CDR1 SGHTA, CDR2 FQGTGA. CDR3 length: 15 amino acids. Trimming cost V 5 bases and J 5 bases; bases outside gene matches: 9.

The chain employs TRBV7-8 and TRBJ2-1; D is perhaps TRBD2 (6 bases). This CDR3 is built from 15 residues. Germline loops: CDR1 SGHVS, CDR2 FQNEAQ. Trimming cost V 5 bases and J 0 bases, with 11 bases left between them. In nucleotides, the CDR3 is TGTGCCAGCAGCAACAGCGGGTACTCCTACAATGAGCAGTTCTTC. Amino acids: CASSNSGYSYNEQFF. Complete variable domain (other parts from reference TRBV7-8 and TRBJ2-1): GAGVSQSPRYKVAKRGQDVALRCDPISGHVSLFWYQQALGQGPEFLTYFQNEAQLDKSGLPSDRFFAERPEGSVSTLKIQRTQQEDSAVYLCASSNSGYSYNEQFFGPGTRLTVL.